The rows below give T cell receptor beta chains drawn from one sample of a study of OX40 agonist ivuxolimab in advanced cancers. The data were produced by immunoSEQ multiplex PCR, yet TCRdb's version contains in-frame clones alone and is incomplete. The table lists around 40,000 clones, around 81% of them singletons. Sequencing was performed on CD4+ or CD8+ T cells sorted from blood, taken in a trial of the OX40 agonist ivuxolimab. The receptor set was obtained from an adult with an advanced solid tumor such as melanoma, head and neck, liver or kidney cancer. Each CDR3 is given with its conserved first and last residue. The order of the fields is V gene, J gene, D gene, CDR3 protein, CDR3 DNA. D genes are given only for firm matches.

>TRBV11-3|TRBJ2-2|-
CASSLDPLSGLDTGELFF
TGTGCCAGCAGCTTAGATCCCCTTTCCGGTTTGGACACCGGGGAGCTGTTTTTT
>TRBV6-6|TRBJ1-3|-
CASSYDVGSGNTIYF
TGTGCCAGCAGCTACGACGTGGGGTCCGGAAACACCATATATTTT
>TRBV29-1|TRBJ1-2|TRBD1
CSALTGSNYGYTF
TGCAGCGCTCTGACAGGGAGCAACTATGGCTACACCTTC
>TRBV28|TRBJ1-3|-
CASTLSGTGNTIYF
TGTGCCAGCACCTTGTCAGGGACTGGAAACACCATATATTTT
>TRBV7-2|TRBJ2-7|TRBD2
CASSLGGQRGYWDGQYF
TGTGCCAGCAGCTTGGGAGGGCAGCGGGGGTATTGGGATGGGCAGTACTTC
>TRBV27|TRBJ2-5|-
CASSLGYQETQYF
TGTGCCAGCAGTTTAGGCTACCAAGAGACCCAGTACTTC
>TRBV7-3|TRBJ2-3|TRBD2
CASSLSALLAGEKTSTDTQYF
TGTGCCAGCAGCTTAAGCGCCCTTCTAGCGGGTGAAAAGACTAGCACAGATACGCAGTATTTT
>TRBV5-1|TRBJ2-7|-
CASSLANKNEQYF
TGCGCCAGCAGCTTGGCCAACAAGAATGAGCAGTACTTC
>TRBV4-2|TRBJ2-7|TRBD2
CASSHVGGMGSYEQYF
TGTGCCAGCAGCCACGTGGGAGGGATGGGATCCTACGAGCAGTACTTC
>TRBV15|TRBJ2-3|-
CATAKSGSSTDTQYF
TGTGCCACCGCTAAGAGCGGTTCTAGCACAGATACGCAGTATTTT
>TRBV18|TRBJ2-5|-
CASSPPTQRQETQYF
TGTGCCAGCTCACCACCGACGCAAAGACAAGAGACCCAGTACTTC
>TRBV18|TRBJ2-2|-
CASSPPVGRELFF
TGTGCCAGCTCACCACCGGTTGGTAGGGAGCTGTTTTTT
>TRBV2|TRBJ2-3|-
CASRFRDWGADTQYF
TGTGCCAGCAGGTTCCGGGACTGGGGGGCAGATACGCAGTATTTT
>TRBV28|TRBJ1-3|-
CASRYTSGNTIYF
TGTGCCAGCAGGTACACCTCTGGAAACACCATATATTTT